The present TCR beta chain was sequenced within a study of cytomegalovirus exposure and HLA in healthy donors. Study-wide context: About 83 million unique TCRs from HLA-typed donors made up an early data release.

Details on this clone: The target antigen is unknown.

The germline CDR1 and CDR2 sequences are SGHTA and FQGNSA. This CDR3 is built from 14 residues. V shed 8 bases, J shed 0 bases, and the junction held 0 bases outside the gene matches. Study results and caveats: Data from an earlier analysis indicated that most TCR beta V segments were productive either about 87% or about 30% of the time.

The PCR employed 60 Vbeta primers together with 13 Jbeta primers. Method: immunoSEQ multiplex PCR; TCRdb's copy keeps in-frame clones and lacks some. The table lists roughly 140,000 clones, 70% to 80% of them singletons. The chain carries TRBV7-2 and TRBJ2-2, with TRBD1 matching 10 bases. Sequencing input: PBMCs. The sequence derives from a human donor in good health. The CDR3 DNA sequence: TGTGCCAGCGGACAGGGGGCGAACACCGGGGAGCTGTTTTTT. The encoded protein is CASGQGANTGELFF.